This paragraph covers one T cell receptor (beta chain) sequence. Antigen specificity is unknown. These data come from a study of identical twins. Template switching, a step in the protocol, added a universal primer site, and cDNA carried unique molecular identifiers. One entry per CDR3 protein, called by TCRdb with MiXCR from the 5' RACE reads. The sample has approximately 470,000 distinct CDR3 sequences, 11% to 15% seen once; the top ten hold over 0.5%. Study-wide findings and caveats: The presence of invariant MAIT and iNKT cells could partly confound analyses of zero-insertion sequences. A cross-sectional statistical analysis, not follow-up of the same donors, supported the conclusions.

Germline V gene sequence: CDR1 MNHNS, CDR2 SASEGT. The CDR3 spans 19 residues. V dropped 6 bases and J dropped 3 bases, with 28 bases sitting between them. Healthy Caucasians were all of the donors. These data were also filed under a second study, of yellow fever vaccine responses in identical twins.

The sequence was collected from a woman aged 18-30 years in good health. The specimen sequenced was CD4+ T cells sorted from blood. The V call is TRBV6-1, the J call TRBJ2-3, with D hard to call. The CDR3 DNA is TGTGCCAGCAGCCTCCGAACGCGTCGAGCAGAAGGAAGGACAGATACGCAGTATTTT. Translated: CASSLRTRRAEGRTDTQYF.